These T cell receptor beta chains were read from a single sample in a study of blood T cell repertoires in COVID-19. This table comes from immunoSEQ multiplex PCR, and its TCRdb copy is limited to in-frame clones, with some not included. The sample has 200,000 to 250,000 clones; 85% to 90% are singletons. The sample comprised peripheral blood. The source is a man in his late teens or twenties with active or convalescent COVID-19. The CDR3 runs from the conserved cysteine through the conserved F or W. Fields, in order: V gene, D gene, J gene, CDR3 length, clone size, CDR3 protein, CDR3 DNA. The D gene is left open where the match is weak. For some rows the clone size is stated as once, few or many, or as a class when expanded; others skip it.

TRBV28	.	TRBJ1-6	14	few	CASSPSSYNSPLHF	TGTGCCAGCAGTCCGAGCTCCTATAATTCACCCCTCCACTTT
TRBV2	TRBD1	TRBJ1-5	15	.	CASSARGAGNQPQHF	TGTGCCAGCAGTGCCAGGGGGGCGGGCAATCAGCCCCAGCATTTT
TRBV3-1/TRBV3-2	.	TRBJ1-3	16	many	CASSPFRGRSGNTIYF	TGTGCCAGCAGCCCGTTTCGGGGTAGGTCTGGAAACACCATATATTTT
TRBV20-1	.	TRBJ1-1	10	.	CSAAPGLAFF	TGCAGTGCTGCGCCAGGTTTAGCTTTCTTT
TRBV28	TRBD1	TRBJ1-1	13	.	CASWRGGWTEAFF	TGTGCCAGCTGGAGAGGGGGCTGGACTGAAGCTTTCTTT
TRBV6-5	TRBD1	TRBJ1-2	15	.	CASSYAGGSNYGYTF	TGTGCCAGCAGTTACGCAGGGGGTTCTAACTATGGCTACACCTTC
TRBV21-1	.	TRBJ1-4	17	.	CASSKRTGWTTNEKLFF	TGTGCCAGCAGCAAACGAACAGGCTGGACAACTAATGAAAAACTGTTTTTT
TRBV6-1	.	TRBJ2-3	15	.	CASSEVTFSTDTQYF	TGTGCCAGCAGTGAAGTCACTTTTAGCACAGATACGCAGTATTTT
TRBV6-5	TRBD1	TRBJ1-1	16	.	CASSYAQGARDTEAFF	TGTGCCAGCAGTTACGCGCAGGGGGCAAGGGACACTGAAGCTTTCTTT
TRBV28	.	TRBJ1-2	11	.	CASSNRAGYTF	TGTGCCAGCAGTAACAGGGCCGGCTACACCTTC
TRBV2	TRBD2	TRBJ2-7	17	.	CASSEAQRTSGAYEQYF	TGTGCCAGCAGTGAAGCGCAGAGGACTAGCGGGGCCTACGAGCAGTACTTC
TRBV29-1	.	TRBJ1-5	17	.	CSVQLGGGGYSNQPQHF	TGCAGCGTTCAACTTGGGGGGGGAGGCTATAGCAATCAGCCCCAGCATTTT
TRBV11-2	.	TRBJ2-2	14	.	CASSFEVNTGELFF	TGTGCCAGCAGCTTCGAGGTGAACACCGGGGAGCTGTTTTTT
TRBV5-1	TRBD2	TRBJ2-3	16	.	CASRPEREASADTQYF	TGCGCCAGCCGACCGGAGCGGGAGGCCTCCGCGGATACGCAGTATTTT
TRBV5-1	TRBD1	TRBJ2-1	17	once	CASSSSEGTGVYNEQFF	TGCGCCAGCAGCTCATCCGAGGGGACAGGGGTCTACAATGAGCAGTTCTTC
TRBV7-9	.	TRBJ1-4	19	.	CASSLAKNRVTATNEKLFF	TGTGCCAGCAGCTTAGCGAAAAATCGGGTGACTGCAACTAATGAAAAACTGTTTTTT
TRBV28	TRBD2	TRBJ2-7	16	once	CASSFPLAGPAYEQYF	TGTGCCAGCAGTTTCCCTCTAGCGGGCCCTGCCTACGAGCAGTACTTC
TRBV21-1	.	TRBJ1-3	13	.	CASTSGGGNTIYF	TGTGCCAGCACCTCAGGGGGGGGAAACACCATATATTTT
TRBV5-4	.	TRBJ1-5	14	.	CASGEGGSNQPQHF	TGTGCCAGCGGCGAGGGGGGGAGCAATCAGCCCCAGCATTTT
TRBV5-1	.	TRBJ1-6	15	.	CASSLDVRRNSPLHF	TGCGCCAGCAGCTTGGATGTACGTAGAAATTCACCCCTCCACTTT